This T cell receptor (beta chain) was observed in a study of blood T cell repertoires in COVID-19. Assay used: immunoSEQ multiplex PCR; TCRdb lists only in-frame clones, some missing. Among 150,000 to 200,000 clones listed, 75% to 85% were seen once. CDR3 length: 16 residues. V shed 3 bases and J 3 bases; nucleotides not matched to a gene: 5. Germline CDR1 and CDR2: KGHDR and SFDVKD. The receptor comes from an elderly woman with COVID-19, enrolled during active disease. Material: peripheral blood. The chain links TRBV24-1 to TRBJ2-3, with 10 bases fitting TRBD2. This CDR3 is CATSDKSGGETDTQYF. CDR3 in DNA: TGTGCCACCAGTGATAAGAGCGGGGGGGAGACAGATACGCAGTATTTT.